This entry lists 21 T cell receptor beta chains sequenced from one sample in a study of blood T cell repertoires in COVID-19. Sequencing was performed with immunoSEQ multiplex PCR; in TCRdb, only in-frame clones are kept and a portion is missing. The sample lists 200,000 to 300,000 clones; 82% were seen once. Sequenced: peripheral blood. The source of these receptors is a woman in her sixties or seventies with active or convalescent COVID-19.

V usage is TRBV6-5 and J usage is TRBJ1-6; possibly TRBD1 for D (5 bases). Germline CDR1 and CDR2: MNHEY and SVGAGI. Trimming cost V 0 bases and J 8 bases, with 11 bases left between them. The CDR3 runs to 15 residues. The CDR3, as DNA: TGTGCCAGCAGTTACTCGCAGGGTTGGGATTCACCCCTCCACTTT. It specifies CASSYSQGWDSPLHF.

The sample holds one count of this clone. The V and J genes are TRBV11-2 and TRBJ1-1; a weak D match, TRBD1 (6 bases). Germline V gene data show CDR1 as SGHAT and CDR2 as FQNNGV. The CDR3 is made up of 14 amino acids. Between the trimmed V and J ends, which lost 1 base and 3 bases, there was a span of 9 bases. This chain's CDR3 is CASSLVAGDTEAFF. The CDR3, as DNA: TGTGCCAGCAGCTTAGTTGCAGGGGACACTGAAGCTTTCTTT.

V and J are TRBV5-1 and TRBJ2-5, with TRBD1 as a possible D gene (5 bases). The CDR3 spans 16 residues. Germline V lookup: CDR1 SGHRS, CDR2 YFSETQ. Trimming cost V 0 bases and J 0 bases, with 12 bases left between them. The CDR3 loop reads CASSLGSRVNQETQYF. The CDR3 bases are TGCGCCAGCAGCTTGGGTAGCAGGGTAAACCAAGAGACCCAGTACTTC.

Only one count was recorded for this clone. This chain joins TRBV7-9 and TRBJ2-7; 7 positions agree with TRBD2. With 3 bases clipped from V and 1 base from J, the junction kept 3 bases outside the gene matches. Germline loops: CDR1 SEHNR, CDR2 FQNEAQ (reference sequence). The CDR3 contains 14 residues. This chain's CDR3 is CASSLTSLSYEQYF. The CDR3 DNA sequence: TGTGCCAGCAGCTTGACTAGCTTGTCCTACGAGCAGTACTTC. Complete variable domain (other parts from reference TRBV7-9 and TRBJ2-7): DTGVSQNPRHKITKRGQNVTFRCDPISEHNRLYWYRQTLGQGPEFLTYFQNEAQLEKSRLLSDRFSAERPKGSFSTLEIQRTEQGDSAMYLCASSLTSLSYEQYFGPGTRLTVT.

The V and J genes are TRBV5-5 and TRBJ1-6, with 8 bases matching TRBD1. V lost 4 bases and J lost 4; bases outside the gene matches: 16. Germline loops: CDR1 SGHKS, CDR2 YYEKEE (reference sequence). The CDR3 sequence is 19 residues long. CDR3 region: CASSPGGTGPLAYNSPLHF. The CDR3 region has the DNA TGTGCCAGCAGCCCGGGTGGGACAGGTCCTCTTGCTTATAATTCACCCCTCCACTTT. Full variable domain (outside the CDR3, taken from reference TRBV5-5 and TRBJ1-6): DAGVTQSPTHLIKTRGQQVTLRCSPISGHKSVSWYQQVLGQGPQFIFQYYEKEERGRGNFPDRFSARQFPNYSSELNVNALLLGDSALYLCASSPGGTGPLAYNSPLHFGNGTRLTVT.

The chain carries TRBV7-2 and TRBJ2-7, with 9 bases fitting TRBD1. The germline gives CDR1 SGHTA, CDR2 FQGNSA. The CDR3 is made up of 14 amino acids. Losses at the gene ends were 3 bases for V and 9 bases for J; bases not matched to a gene: 9. The CDR3 coding sequence is TGTGCCAGCAGCTTCTCGGACAGGGGAGGTTTGCAGTACTTC. It yields the protein CASSFSDRGGLQYF.

The chain links TRBV19 to TRBJ2-6; 7 bases map to TRBD1. The CDR3 is made up of 15 amino acids. V dropped 8 bases and J dropped 2; count of bases not matched to a gene: 6. CDR1 and CDR2 (germline): LNHDA, SQIVND (reference sequence). The CDR3 DNA reads TGTGCCAGTGGGCATCAGGGGGCTGGGGCCAACGTCCTGACTTTC. Translated, it gives CASGHQGAGANVLTF. Supplemented by reference TRBV19 and TRBJ2-6, the full variable domain reads DGGITQSPKYLFRKEGQNVTLSCEQNLNHDAMYWYRQDPGQGLRLIYYSQIVNDFQKGDIAEGYSVSREKKESFPLTVTSAQKNPTAFYLCASGHQGAGANVLTFGAGSRLTVL.

A remark on this clone: The sample holds other DNA sequences that translate to the same CDR3. The chain joins TRBV12-3 or TRBV12-4 to TRBJ1-6; unclear D gene. V lost 3 bases to trimming and J lost 8 bases, with 5 bases between them. The CDR3 runs to 12 residues. CDR3 coding DNA: TGTGCCAGCAGTTTCACGGATTCACCCCTCCACTTT. This translates into CASSFTDSPLHF.

This clone was recorded once. The CDR3 region is CASSSPGSSNEQFF. CDR3 DNA sequence: TGTGCCAGCAGTTCCCCAGGGTCGAGCAATGAGCAGTTCTTC. This chain joins TRBV6-6 and TRBJ2-1; weak D call: TRBD1 (5 bases). The CDR3 runs to 14 residues. The germline CDR1 and CDR2 sequences are MNHNY and SVGAGI (reference sequence). Trimming pared 4 bases from V and 6 bases from J, leaving 13 bases between.

The V call is TRBV18, the J call TRBJ1-4; TRBD1 matches at 7 bases. Germline assignment: CDR1 KGHSH and CDR2 LQKENI. This CDR3 comprises 16 residues. V lost 6 bases to trimming and J lost 4 bases; unmatched junction nucleotides: 11. Here the CDR3 reads CASSHIRDSYNEKLFF. The CDR3 bases are TGTGCCAGCTCGCACATTCGGGACAGCTATAATGAAAAACTGTTTTTT.

CDR3 sequence reads: CASSQTRDIYLVNDEQFF. In DNA, the CDR3 is TGTGCCAGCAGCCAAACCCGGGACATTTATCTGGTAAACGATGAGCAGTTCTTC. The chain carries TRBV7-2 and TRBJ2-1; TRBD1 is a possible D gene (6 bases). Trimming took off 5 bases at V and 8 bases at J, with 28 bases between the two ends. The CDR3 contains 18 residues. Looked up from germline, CDR1 is SGHTA and CDR2 is FQGNSA. Full variable domain (missing parts from reference TRBV7-2 and TRBJ2-1): GAGVSQSPSNKVTEKGKDVELRCDPISGHTALYWYRQSLGQGLEFLIYFQGNSAPDKSGLPSDRFSAERTGGSVSTLTIQRTQQEDSAVYLCASSQTRDIYLVNDEQFFGPGTRLTVL.

This chain joins TRBV3-1 (or the pseudogene TRBV3-2) and TRBJ2-6, with D perhaps TRBD2 (6 bases). With 4 bases removed from V and 0 bases from J, the gap between germline ends came to 19 bases. The germline V gene has CDR1 LGHDT and CDR2 YNNKEL (reference sequence). This CDR3 comprises 19 residues. CDR3 DNA: TGTGCCAGCAGCCGACCGGGACTCCGAGGTTACTCTGGGGCCAACGTCCTGACTTTC. Amino acids: CASSRPGLRGYSGANVLTF.

The chain couples TRBV7-9 to TRBJ1-2; a possible D gene is TRBD1 (6 bases). Germline CDR1 is SEHNR and CDR2 is FQNEAQ (reference sequence). V dropped 0 bases and J dropped 5 bases, with 13 bases sitting between them. The CDR3 contains 15 residues. The CDR3 nucleotides read TGTGCCAGCAGCTTAGCGGACAGTGGGAGATATGGCTACACCTTC. Translating gives CASSLADSGRYGYTF.

The gene calls are TRBV6-5 and TRBJ1-4, with TRBD1 as a possible D gene (5 bases). Germline V gives CDR1 MNHEY, CDR2 SVGAGI. The CDR3 covers 14 residues. V lost 6 bases and J lost 6, with 14 bases in between. CDR3 sequence (DNA): TGTGCCAGCAGGAAGGGCAGGGAGGATGAAAAACTGTTTTTT. This encodes CASRKGREDEKLFF.

This chain joins TRBV5-6 and TRBJ1-2, with 9 bases lining up with TRBD1. With V trimmed by 6 bases and J by 5 bases, 17 bases remained unmatched. Germline lookup yields CDR1 SGHDT and CDR2 YYEEEE. CDR3 size: 17 residues. The CDR3 region is CASNQGTGMPTRYGYTF. The CDR3 DNA reads as TGTGCCAGCAACCAAGGGACAGGGATGCCCACACGTTATGGCTACACCTTC.

V is TRBV6-5 and J is TRBJ1-2; D remains ambiguous. Per the germline V gene, CDR1 is MNHEY and CDR2 is SVGAGI. The CDR3 has 13 residues. Trimming cost V 6 bases and J 4 bases, with 12 bases left between them. The DNA of the CDR3 is TGTGCCAGCAGGCCTGTGGAGGGCTATGGCTACACCTTC. Encoded protein: CASRPVEGYGYTF.

The chain carries TRBV6-2 or TRBV6-3 and TRBJ1-2; D perhaps matches TRBD1 (6 bases). V was clipped by 2 bases and J by 5 bases, with 12 bases between them. CDR3 size: 14 residues. Germline lookup yields CDR1 MNHEY and CDR2 SVGEGT. The CDR3, as DNA: TGTGCCAGCAGTTACGCCGGGACACTTTATGGCTACACCTTC. Translation gives CASSYAGTLYGYTF.

The V and J genes are TRBV5-1 and TRBJ1-1; no reliable D call. Trimming left V 3 bases short and J 0 bases short, with 12 bases between. Germline loops: CDR1 SGHRS, CDR2 YFSETQ. The CDR3 sequence is 15 residues long. The DNA of the CDR3 is TGCGCCAGCAGCTCCCTATCCACAGTGAACACTGAAGCTTTCTTT. It codes for CASSSLSTVNTEAFF.

This clone was found a few times. V gene TRBV29-1 combines with J gene TRBJ2-7, with 12 nucleotides matching TRBD1. The trim removed 4 bases at V and 7 bases at J, leaving 5 bases unmatched. CDR3 length: 13 residues. CDR1 is SQVTM, CDR2 ANQGSEA, per germline. In DNA form, the CDR3 reads TGCAGCGTTGCCGGGACAGGGGGCTTTGAGCAGTACTTC. This encodes CSVAGTGGFEQYF.

The chain combines TRBV2 with TRBJ1-5; TRBD1 is a possible D gene (5 bases). There are 17 residues in the CDR3. With 6 bases removed from V and 7 bases from J, the gap between germline ends came to 25 bases. Germline V gene sequence: CDR1 SNHLY, CDR2 FYNNEI. CDR3 nucleotides: TGTGCCAGCAGCCCTTCTGGGGGAGGTTTCCTAAGGCAGCCCCAGCATTTT. It codes for CASSPSGGGFLRQPQHF.

Here the CDR3 reads CASRTAPGSGGELFF. The CDR3 DNA follows: TGTGCCAGCAGGACCGCCCCGGGATCAGGCGGGGAGCTGTTTTTT. This rearrangement joins TRBV7-9 to TRBJ2-2, with D tentatively TRBD2 (5 bases). The CDR3 covers 15 residues. Between the trimmed V and J ends, which lost 6 bases and 7 bases, there was a span of 18 bases. Germline values: CDR1 SEHNR, CDR2 FQNEAQ (reference sequence).